The 32 T cell receptor beta chains presented below share a single source sample, sequenced in a study of CD8+ T cells in alopecia areata. cDNA serving as the sequencing template came from extracted, reverse transcribed RNA. Libraries were prepared by immunoSEQ multiplex PCR; TCRdb keeps only in-frame clonotypes and omits some of them. Of 100,000 to 130,000 clones listed, 65% to 85% are singletons. The sample's treatment: oral pan-JAK inhibitor, 5-10 mg twice daily. The material was CD8+ T cells sorted from blood, obtained at week 24, from a patient treated with tofacitinib. Receptors were obtained from a human donor with alopecia areata.

The chain joins TRBV10-3 to TRBJ2-3; no firm D call. CDR1 ENHRY and CDR2 SYGVKD come from the germline V gene. The CDR3 is made up of 13 amino acids. Trimming removed 0 bases from V and 6 bases from J, with 7 bases in between. CDR3 nucleotide sequence: TGTGCCATCAGTGAGTCGATAGTGGATACGCAGTATTTT. It translates to CAISESIVDTQYF.

The chain has TRBV29-1 and TRBJ1-2, with TRBD1 matching 7 bases. The CDR3 covers 12 residues. CDR1 and CDR2 from the germline V gene are SQVTM and ANQGSEA. V dropped 6 bases and J dropped 13; count of bases not matched to a gene: 14. The CDR3 DNA follows: TGCAGCGTCGTTGGACAGGTTGATGGGGGCACCTTC. Translation gives CSVVGQVDGGTF.

This clone is a singleton in its sample. The rearrangement joins TRBV27 to TRBJ2-5, with TRBD2 identical over 12 bases. The V gene end was trimmed by 8 bases and the J gene end by 1 base; junction bases not matched to a gene: 5. The CDR3 consists of 15 residues. Germline V gene data show CDR1 as MNHEY and CDR2 as SMNVEV (reference sequence). CDR3: CASCLAGGGQETQYF. The CDR3 DNA reads as TGTGCCAGCTGCCTAGCGGGGGGGGGCCAAGAGACCCAGTACTTC.

J is TRBJ1-6 and V is TRBV7-2; 7 bases map to TRBD1. Trimming at V came to 5 bases and at J to 7 bases, leaving 5 bases not matched to a gene. Germline values: CDR1 SGHTA, CDR2 FQGNSA. This CDR3 comprises 14 residues. This chain's CDR3 is CASSQSGGNSPLHF. CDR3 nucleotides: TGTGCCAGCAGCCAGTCAGGGGGAAATTCACCCCTCCACTTT.

The chain combines TRBV29-1 with TRBJ2-2; 11 bases match TRBD2. With V trimmed by 3 bases and J by 5 bases, 2 bases remained unmatched. CDR3 length equals 14 residues. Germline V gene lookup returns CDR1 SQVTM and CDR2 ANQGSEA. The CDR3 nucleotides are TGCAGCGTTGAGCGGACTAGCGGGACCGGGGAGCTGTTTTTT. Translation gives CSVERTSGTGELFF.

This clone was seen a handful of times. The chain recombines TRBV5-1 with TRBJ2-1; D is ambiguous. This CDR3 is built from 12 residues. CDR1 is SGHRS and CDR2 is YFSETQ in the germline V gene. Trimming removed 4 bases at V and 7 bases at J, with 9 bases between. CDR3 DNA: TGCGCCAGCAGCCCCAATAGTAATGAGCAGTTCTTC. Amino acid sequence: CASSPNSNEQFF.

V gene TRBV2 combines with J gene TRBJ2-1; TRBD1 matches at 7 bases. The V and J ends lost 10 bases and 5 bases, in that order; junction bases with no gene match: 8. CDR3 length: 13 amino acids. Germline V gene sequence: CDR1 SNHLY, CDR2 FYNNEI. The CDR3 sequence: CAITGTENNEQFF. The CDR3 DNA reads as TGTGCCATAACCGGGACAGAAAACAATGAGCAGTTCTTC. Full variable domain (remainder filled in from reference TRBV2 and TRBJ2-1): EPEVTQTPSHQVTQMGQEVILRCVPISNHLYFYWYRQILGQKVEFLVSFYNNEISEKSEIFDDQFSVERPDGSNFTLKIRSTKLEDSAMYFCAITGTENNEQFFGPGTRLTVL.

The V and J genes are TRBV14 and TRBJ1-1; unclear D gene. The V gene's germline CDR1 is SGHDN and CDR2 FVKESK. The CDR3 extends over 14 amino acids. V was trimmed by 4 bases and J by 3 bases, leaving 12 bases between them. CDR3 loop: CASSPGRWYTEAFF. CDR3 bases: TGTGCCAGCAGCCCGGGGAGGTGGTACACTGAAGCTTTCTTT. Full variable domain (rest looked up from reference TRBV14 and TRBJ1-1): EAGVTQFPSHSVIEKGQTVTLRCDPISGHDNLYWYRRVMGKEIKFLLHFVKESKQDESGMPNNRFLAERTGGTYSTLKVQPAELEDSGVYFCASSPGRWYTEAFFGQGTRLTVV.

This clone was seen a handful of times. The chain couples TRBV18 to TRBJ2-7; TRBD1 is a possible D gene (6 bases). CDR1 and CDR2 from the germline V gene are KGHSH and LQKENI. V lost 3 bases and J lost 2, with 8 bases in between. The CDR3 contains 13 residues. The chain's CDR3 is CASSPGAAYEQYF. The CDR3 bases are TGTGCCAGCTCACCGGGGGCCGCCTACGAGCAGTACTTC.

The CDR3 protein is CASSQDREVTNEKLFF. CDR3 coding DNA: TGTGCCAGCAGCCAAGATCGTGAGGTCACAAATGAAAAACTGTTTTTT. This chain connects TRBV14 to TRBJ1-4, with D uncertain. Germline loops: CDR1 SGHDN, CDR2 FVKESK. Trimming took 0 bases from V and 5 from J, leaving 13 bases between them. The CDR3 covers 16 residues.

The rearrangement links TRBV7-9 to TRBJ2-5, with 9 bases fitting TRBD1. The CDR3 extends over 14 amino acids. Unmatched junction bases numbered 5, after V lost 4 bases and J lost 5 bases. Germline CDR1 reads SEHNR; CDR2 reads FQNEAQ (reference sequence). CDR3 in amino acids: CASSSGQGWETQYF. The CDR3 region has the DNA TGTGCCAGCAGCTCAGGACAGGGGTGGGAGACCCAGTACTTC.

The chain uses TRBV29-1 and TRBJ2-2; D might be TRBD1 (6 bases). The CDR3 has 15 amino acids. V lost 3 bases to trimming and J lost 4 bases, with 15 bases between them. In germline, CDR1 is SQVTM, CDR2 ANQGSEA. CDR3 DNA: TGCAGCGTTGAGGAGAAGGACAGAGCCACCGGGGAGCTGTTTTTT. Its translation is CSVEEKDRATGELFF.

The chain combines TRBV11-2 with TRBJ1-5, with D perhaps TRBD1 (5 bases). CDR1 and CDR2 (germline): SGHAT, FQNNGV. V shed 4 bases and J shed 5 bases, with 9 bases lying between them. The CDR3 loop spans 13 amino acids. The CDR3, as DNA: TGTGCCAGCAGCTCCGACAGCTATCAGCCCCAGCATTTT. This gives the protein CASSSDSYQPQHF.

This chain connects TRBV7-2 to TRBJ2-5; D is unresolved. Deletions cut 4 bases from V and 3 bases from J, with 12 bases between. The germline gives CDR1 SGHTA, CDR2 FQGNSA. This CDR3 comprises 14 residues. The CDR3 DNA reads as TGTGCCAGCAGCTCGCCCGGTCCCGAAGAGACCCAGTACTTC. Protein product: CASSSPGPEETQYF.

The chain joins TRBV28 to TRBJ2-7; the D gene is possibly TRBD1 (6 bases). The CDR3 extends over 16 amino acids. Germline loops: CDR1 MDHEN, CDR2 SYDVKM. Between the trimmed V and J ends, which lost 6 bases and 2 bases, there was a span of 20 bases. The CDR3 spells CASSVTAGTPTYEQYF. DNA of the CDR3: TGTGCCAGCAGCGTAACTGCCGGGACACCGACCTACGAGCAGTACTTC. The full variable domain, its missing parts supplied by reference TRBV28 and TRBJ2-7, is DVKVTQSSRYLVKRTGEKVFLECVQDMDHENMFWYRQDPGLGLRLIYFSYDVKMKEKGDIPEGYSVSREKKERFSLILESASTNQTSMYLCASSVTAGTPTYEQYFGPGTRLTVT.

In this sample, this clone turned up a few times. This chain joins TRBV27 and TRBJ2-5; no reliable D call. The CDR3 spans 13 residues. Trimming pared 1 base from V and 7 bases from J, leaving 10 bases between. In germline, CDR1 is MNHEY, CDR2 SMNVEV (reference sequence). The DNA of the CDR3 is TGTGCCAGCAGTTTATATTGGCTGACGACCCAGTACTTC. This codes for CASSLYWLTTQYF.

The rearrangement links TRBV7-9 to TRBJ1-1; D ambiguous. Between the trimmed V and J ends, which lost 3 bases and 1 base, there was a span of 9 bases. The CDR3 is 14 amino acids. CDR1 is SEHNR and CDR2 is FQNEAQ in the germline V gene (reference sequence). The CDR3 here is CASSFADKNTEAFF. As DNA, the CDR3 is TGTGCCAGCAGCTTCGCCGACAAGAACACTGAAGCTTTCTTT.

The chain recombines TRBV29-1 with TRBJ1-2, with 7 bases that match TRBD1. The CDR3 contains 12 residues. With V trimmed by 6 bases and J by 4 bases, 5 bases remained unmatched. Germline V gene sequence: CDR1 SQVTM, CDR2 ANQGSEA. The DNA for the CDR3 is TGCAGCGTCGAGACAGGGACCTATGGCTACACCTTC. This sequence encodes CSVETGTYGYTF.

In its sample, this clone was seen a few times. V usage is TRBV11-2 and J usage is TRBJ2-7; D is unclear. Between the trimmed V and J ends, which lost 5 bases and 2 bases, there was a span of 10 bases. The CDR3 covers 13 residues. Germline loops: CDR1 SGHAT, CDR2 FQNNGV. This CDR3 reads CASSTKGPYEQYF. In DNA form, the CDR3 reads TGTGCCAGCAGCACCAAAGGGCCCTACGAGCAGTACTTC.

The chain links TRBV4-3 to TRBJ2-7, with D possibly TRBD1 on 5 matching bases. Trimming took off 0 bases at V and 6 bases at J, with 15 bases between the two ends. The CDR3 is 15 amino acids. The germline V gene encodes CDR1 LGHNA and CDR2 YSLEER. The CDR3 DNA follows: TGCGCCAGCAGCCAAGAATGGTCAGGGCAAACCGAGCAGTACTTC. Translating gives CASSQEWSGQTEQYF.

The table lists this clone with a count of one. The V call is TRBV9, the J call TRBJ2-7, with D possibly called TRBD1 or TRBD2 (5 bases each). There are 14 residues in the CDR3. Germline CDR1 and CDR2: SGDLS and YYNGEE. Trimming left V 5 bases short and J 2 bases short, with 14 bases between. CDR3 in DNA: TGTGCCAGCAGTTCGAGGGACGGAGCCTACGAGCAGTACTTC. It specifies CASSSRDGAYEQYF.

This rearrangement joins TRBV19 to TRBJ1-4; the match to TRBD1 covers 9 bases. CDR1 LNHDA and CDR2 SQIVND come from the germline V gene (reference sequence). The V gene end was trimmed by 4 bases and the J gene end by 10 bases; junction bases not matched to a gene: 7. The CDR3 covers 14 residues. CDR3 region: CASSTETGGGKLFF. The CDR3 DNA sequence: TGTGCCAGTAGTACAGAGACAGGGGGAGGAAAACTGTTTTTT.

V is TRBV7-2 and J is TRBJ1-1; 7 nucleotides agree with TRBD1. Germline-derived CDR1 and CDR2 are SGHTA and FQGNSA. CDR3 length: 18 amino acids. V lost 2 bases, J lost 0 bases, and 12 bases stayed unmatched. CDR3 nucleotide sequence: TGTGCCAGCAGCTTATTCGGGACAGAGGTTACAATGAACACTGAAGCTTTCTTT. Its protein is CASSLFGTEVTMNTEAFF.

The chain carries TRBV4-1 and TRBJ2-1; 9 bases match TRBD2. V lost 0 bases and J lost 4; bases outside the gene matches: 4. Germline lookup yields CDR1 MGHRA and CDR2 YSYEKL. The CDR3 totals 16 residues. CDR3 loop: CASSQEGSGGYNEQFF. In DNA, the CDR3 is TGCGCCAGCAGCCAAGAAGGTAGCGGGGGATACAATGAGCAGTTCTTC.

The rearrangement joins TRBV6-1 to TRBJ2-1; D unresolved. CDR1 is MNHNS, CDR2 SASEGT, per germline. This CDR3 has 15 residues. Trimming took off 6 bases at V and 0 bases at J, with 12 bases between the two ends. CDR3: CASSLDKSSYNEQFF. Written as DNA, the CDR3 is TGTGCCAGCAGCTTAGACAAGAGCTCCTACAATGAGCAGTTCTTC.

This clone was found a few times. The rearrangement links TRBV12-5 to TRBJ2-7, with D unresolved. V lost 2 bases to trimming and J lost 0 bases, with 5 bases between them. The CDR3 sequence is 13 residues long. CDR1 and CDR2 (germline): LGHNT, FRNRAP. In DNA, the CDR3 is TGTGCTAGTGGTTTGACCAGCTCCTACGAGCAGTACTTC. This codes for CASGLTSSYEQYF.

This clone appeared a single time. The CDR3, as DNA: TGTGCCAGCAGTTACTCGCTGTCCTCAGACGAGCAGTACTTC. This translates into CASSYSLSSDEQYF. V and J are TRBV6-5 and TRBJ2-7, with unresolved D. The CDR3 spans 14 residues. The germline CDR1 and CDR2 sequences are MNHEY and SVGAGI. V was clipped by 0 bases and J by 5 bases, with 11 bases between them.

This clone was seen just once. This chain links TRBV7-8 with TRBJ2-3; 7 positions agree with TRBD2. The CDR3 has 15 residues. The junction had 3 bases not matched to a gene; V was cut back by 1 base and J by 2 bases. In germline, CDR1 is SGHVS, CDR2 FQNEAQ. CDR3 amino acids: CASSLGLAVTDTQYF. The CDR3 nucleotides are TGTGCCAGCAGCTTAGGGCTAGCGGTCACAGATACGCAGTATTTT.

The chain couples TRBV5-6 to TRBJ2-7, with D maybe TRBD2 (7 bases). The CDR3 contains 14 residues. V gave up 6 bases and J gave up 3 bases, with 16 bases separating them. The germline CDR1 and CDR2 sequences are SGHDT and YYEEEE. CDR3 DNA sequence: TGTGCCAGCACCATAGGGGGGGCCTACTACGAGCAGTACTTC. This sequence encodes CASTIGGAYYEQYF.

The rearrangement joins TRBV4-1 to TRBJ2-7; D tentatively reads TRBD1 or TRBD2 (5 bases each). The CDR3 length is 14 residues. Trimming took off 3 bases at V and 1 base at J, with 10 bases between the two ends. The germline gives CDR1 MGHRA, CDR2 YSYEKL. The CDR3 DNA sequence: TGCGCCAGCAGCCAGGGACCGGCTTCCTACGAGCAGTACTTC. Protein product: CASSQGPASYEQYF.

The chain uses TRBV9 and TRBJ2-3; D is perhaps TRBD1 (6 bases). Germline V gene sequence: CDR1 SGDLS, CDR2 YYNGEE. Trimming left V 5 bases short and J 5 bases short, with 15 bases between. The length of the CDR3 is 14 residues. This chain's CDR3 is CASSLTGGVDTQYF. CDR3 nucleotides: TGTGCCAGCAGTTTGACAGGAGGAGTAGATACGCAGTATTTT.

This rearrangement joins TRBV7-6 to TRBJ2-5; D is unresolved. Per the germline V gene, CDR1 is SGHVS and CDR2 is FNYEAQ. The CDR3 is made up of 11 amino acids. V shed 3 bases and J shed 9 bases, with 8 bases lying between them. The CDR3 loop is CASSFRVAQYF. The CDR3 DNA follows: TGTGCCAGCAGCTTTAGGGTGGCCCAGTACTTC. The full variable domain, with the rest looked up from reference TRBV7-6 and TRBJ2-5, is GAGVSQSPRYKVTKRGQDVALRCDPISGHVSLYWYRQALGQGPEFLTYFNYEAQQDKSGLPNDRFSAERPEGSISTLTIQRTEQRDSAMYRCASSFRVAQYFGPGTRLLVL.